This T cell receptor beta chain was retrieved from a study (dated by TCRdb to 2014 to 2015). Background on the whole study: Whether tumor-infiltrating Tregs in breast cancer are recruited from blood Tregs or converted in situ from other CD4+ T cell subsets was tested.

Full-length TCR variable regions were amplified by 5' RACE PCR with constant-region reverse primers, followed by semi-nested PCR with Nested Universal Primer A. Using the ReliaPrep RNA Cell Miniprep System, total RNA was extracted, and the SMARTer RACE 5'/3' Kit was then used to reverse transcribe the RNA into 5'RACE-ready cDNA. Full-length TCR alpha and beta libraries were barcoded with multiplex adaptors and sequenced on an Illumina MiSeq. As for the original processing: For each of nine subset-tissue groups, sequencing data from the five patients were pooled, and the groups were then compared using unsupervised clustering of TCR gene usage. The Morisita-Horn index, with shared sequences weighted by their contribution to each repertoire, was used to calculate repertoire similarity. TCRdb ran its own pipeline on the public reads, namely fastp trimming at Q25 and MiXCR clone calling, and kept in-frame beta chains. A single entry per CDR3 protein holds the most common genes and DNA from its merged rows. The V and J calls and clone size are TCRdb's, not the authors'. A total of tens of thousands of distinct CDR3 sequences appear in this sample, more than 25% of them only once. The top ten constitute roughly 3.3% of the sample.

Overall study results and their limits: Rather than covering whole repertoires, validation in the larger cohort was restricted to a single TCR beta V-J rearrangement. The TCR alpha and beta sequences of tumor-infiltrating Tregs showed the greatest overlap with tumor naive CD4+ T cells, followed by blood naive CD4+ T cells. In terms of TCR gene usage, tumor memory CD4+ T cells clustered together with blood and lymph node memory CD4+ cells, as well as with lymph node naive CD4+ cells.

A word on this clonotype: Its antigen is unknown. No base quality information exists; no much larger clone differs at one position.

The memory CD4+ T cell population was isolated based on a CD4+CD45RO+CD25- phenotype. Tregs, naive and memory CD4+ T cells from tumor, blood and ipsilateral draining lymph nodes of a few breast cancer patients underwent full-length TCR alpha and beta sequencing. Tumor tissue and lymph nodes obtained by ipsilateral axillary dissection were perfused with PBS, cut into small pieces and digested using collagenase I and hyaluronidase. A purity exceeding 90% was confirmed by FACS for the sorted cell populations. The sequence came from a female donor with breast cancer. The specimen was tumor-infiltrating memory CD4+ T cells sorted from the breast tumor. Taken with the paper, the label for cell subset or site translates to: memory CD4+ T cells, CD4+CD45RO+CD25-.

The CDR3 here reads CASSSGTGTYNEQFF. The base sequence is TGCGCCAGCAGCTCCGGGACAGGAACCTACAATGAGCAGTTCTTC. Recombination linked TRBV5-1 to TRBJ2-1; 8 bases in between match TRBD1. CDR1 is given as SGHRS and CDR2 as YFSETQ, both from the germline V gene. V is trimmed back by 3 bases and J by 2 bases, and the junction contains 4 bases that no gene match accounts for. Spanning cysteine to phenylalanine, the CDR3 consists of 15 amino acids. Just CDR3 DNA is preserved here, 45 bases in frame from base 1.